This TCR beta chain was retrieved from a study of human T cells and chemical hapten exposure. The overall study: An approximately 2 cm by approximately 2 cm inner upper arm patch received 2% DPC for sensitization. Readings were taken at 6 days from patch tests that had applied 0.01% DPC to the upper back.

MiXCR, applied by TCRdb to the RACE reads, yields one record per CDR3 protein. The table shows roughly 250,000 distinct CDR3 sequences, with 7.5% to 9% occurring only once. In germline, CDR1 is MNHEY, CDR2 SMNVEV (reference sequence). Trimming pared 5 bases from V and 0 bases from J, leaving 8 bases between. The CDR3 spans 13 residues. Time point reported: pre-sensitization, week 0. As for treatment: therapeutic diphenylcyclopropenone sensitization with weekly scalp DPC. The source of this sequence is a woman between 35 and 50 years old with alopecia areata. Some clones in this sample may be carry-over from other donors' samples. Source: whole blood, taken in connection with sensitization to the hapten diphenylcyclopropenone (DPC). The V gene is TRBV27, the J gene TRBJ2-7; D not certain. CDR3 coding DNA: TGTGCCAGCAGTGACTTTCCCTCCTACGAGCAGTACTTC. Amino acid sequence: CASSDFPSYEQYF.